These 13 T cell receptor beta chains came from one sample sequenced in a study of T cells in Graves' hyperthyroidism and ophthalmopathy. TCR beta CDR3 regions were amplified from RNA transcripts. RT-PCR in the first round (using the HTBI primer set) targeted the TCR CDR3. TCRdb fed the multiplex PCR reads into MiXCR, producing one record per CDR3 protein. Here the sample spans under 300,000 distinct CDR3 sequences, roughly 15% being singletons. The sequenced sample consisted of blood. These receptors came from a woman in her 30s with Graves' hyperthyroidism that later progressed to Graves' ophthalmopathy.

The rearrangement uses TRBV19 and TRBJ2-2; 8 bases are a match to TRBD2. V gave up 3 bases and J gave up 4 bases; unmatched junction bases: 7. CDR3 length equals 16 residues. The germline V gene encodes CDR1 LNHDA and CDR2 SQIVND (reference sequence). The CDR3 DNA sequence: TGTGCCAGTAGTATCGAGGCTAGCGGGTTCACCGGGGAGCTGTTTTTT. The encoded protein is CASSIEASGFTGELFF. The whole variable domain, filled in from reference TRBV19 and TRBJ2-2, reads DGGITQSPKYLFRKEGQNVTLSCEQNLNHDAMYWYRQDPGQGLRLIYYSQIVNDFQKGDIAEGYSVSREKKESFPLTVTSAQKNPTAFYLCASSIEASGFTGELFFGEGSRLTVL.

The gene calls are TRBV6-5 and TRBJ1-6; 7 nucleotides align to TRBD1. This CDR3 spans 15 amino acids. Germline V gives CDR1 MNHEY, CDR2 SVGAGI. V lost 3 bases and J lost 7; bases outside the gene matches: 6. The CDR3 region has the DNA TGTGCCAGCAGTTATTGGGACAGCGCCAATTCACCCCTCCACTTT. It specifies CASSYWDSANSPLHF.

The V gene is TRBV7-9, the J gene TRBJ1-6; 7 bases line up with TRBD1. With 1 base clipped from V and 10 bases from J, the junction kept 4 bases outside the gene matches. The length of the CDR3 is 14 residues. Germline lookup yields CDR1 SEHNR and CDR2 FQNEAQ (reference sequence). The CDR3 DNA sequence: TGTGCCAGCAGCTTAGGGACAGGTTACTCACCCCTCCACTTT. Translating gives CASSLGTGYSPLHF.

This clonotype has a count of ten or more. The chain combines TRBV2 with TRBJ2-4, with D possibly TRBD2 on 5 matching bases. From germline, CDR1 is SNHLY and CDR2 FYNNEI. Trimming pared 6 bases from V and 6 bases from J, leaving 15 bases between. CDR3 length equals 14 residues. CDR3 residues: CASRLEREANIQYF. In DNA, the CDR3 is TGTGCCAGCAGGCTCGAGAGGGAAGCAAACATTCAGTACTTC.

This clonotype was picked up many times. A junction end diverges from the germline sequence, so it may reflect a read error. The J gene is TRBJ1-5, the V gene TRBV20-1; D is ambiguous. Germline V gives CDR1 DFQATT, CDR2 SNEGSKA (reference sequence). The length of the CDR3 is 15 residues. CDR3 loop: CSARGRMYSNQPQHF. CDR3 bases: TGCAGTGCCAGAGGACGGATGTATAGCAATCAGCCCCAGCATTTT.

This chain uses TRBV4-2 with TRBJ2-3; no firm D call. CDR3 length: 17 residues. Deletions cut 0 bases from V and 1 base from J, with 14 bases between. CDR1 and CDR2 from the germline V gene are LGHNA and YNFKEQ. The CDR3 nucleotides are TGTGCCAGCAGCCAAGATCCGCTACGTTCTCGCACAGATACGCAGTATTTT. Translated: CASSQDPLRSRTDTQYF.

This clonotype has at least ten counts. The chain joins TRBV6-6 to TRBJ1-1; D is possibly TRBD1 (6 bases). The V end lost 0 bases, the J end lost 5 bases, and 16 bases lay between the germline ends. This CDR3 has 16 residues. The germline V gene encodes CDR1 MNHNY and CDR2 SVGAGI (reference sequence). In DNA form, the CDR3 reads TGTGCCAGCAGTTACTCGGGACGGGGGCGGAGGACTGAAGCTTTCTTT. The encoded protein is CASSYSGRGRRTEAFF.

This clonotype occurred a few times. This chain uses TRBV7-9 with TRBJ1-1, with 9 bases aligning to TRBD1. The germline V gene encodes CDR1 SEHNR and CDR2 FQNEAQ (reference sequence). The CDR3 has 15 residues. V lost 1 base, J lost 4 bases, and 4 bases stayed unmatched. The CDR3, as DNA: TGTGCCAGCAGCTTAGTGGGGACAGGGAGCACTGAAGCTTTCTTT. Its protein product is CASSLVGTGSTEAFF.

The V call is TRBV4-2, the J call TRBJ1-2; a possible D gene is TRBD1 (6 bases). Germline V gene lookup returns CDR1 LGHNA and CDR2 YNFKEQ. The CDR3 spans 16 residues. The V end lost 0 bases, the J end lost 7 bases, and 18 bases lay between the germline ends. The CDR3 sequence: CASSQEGAGSIGGYTF. Written as DNA, the CDR3 is TGTGCCAGCAGCCAAGAGGGGGCAGGGTCCATCGGTGGCTACACCTTC.

This clonotype was seen at least ten times. The chain couples TRBV3-1 to TRBJ1-2, with D uncertain. The CDR3 length is 13 residues. V lost 0 bases, J lost 4 bases, and 6 bases lay in between. Germline V gene lookup returns CDR1 LGHDT and CDR2 YNNKEL (reference sequence). The CDR3 protein is CASSQDLIYGYTF. The CDR3 nucleotides read TGTGCCAGCAGCCAAGATCTGATCTATGGCTACACCTTC.

As to this clonotype: At one end, the junction sequence differs from germline, possibly due to a read error. The rearrangement links TRBV19 to TRBJ2-1; TRBD2 agrees at 7 bases. The CDR3 covers 15 residues. Germline CDR1 is LNHDA and CDR2 is SQIVND (reference sequence). The CDR3 loop reads CASSTSSGPYNGQFF. The CDR3 region has the DNA TGTGCCAGTAGTACCTCTAGCGGACCCTACAATGGGCAGTTCTTC.

This clonotype was seen a few times. J is TRBJ2-1 and V is TRBV9, with 7 bases matching TRBD2. With 4 bases clipped from V and 3 bases from J, the junction kept 10 bases outside the gene matches. This CDR3 has 16 amino acids. The germline V gene encodes CDR1 SGDLS and CDR2 YYNGEE. Here the CDR3 reads CASSPRGSPLYNEQFF. In nucleotides, the CDR3 is TGTGCCAGCAGCCCCCGCGGGAGCCCCCTCTACAATGAGCAGTTCTTC.

A word on this clonotype: This clone may be a read error of a much larger clone one base away. The chain uses TRBV10-3 and TRBJ1-1; TRBD1 might be the D (6 bases). V was pared by 6 bases and J by 11 bases, with 19 bases between. This CDR3 is built from 13 residues. The germline V gene has CDR1 ENHRY and CDR2 SYGVKD. CDR3 sequence: CAISPISGTPAFF. As DNA, the CDR3 is TGTGCCATCAGCCCGATCAGCGGGACACCGGCTTTCTTT.